Presented here are 25 T cell receptor beta chains from one specimen sequenced in a study of spatial heterogeneity in lung cancer. This sample's time point: sample taken at primary tumor resection. Study-wide points: Tumor mutation counts were tracked by expanded intratumoral alpha and beta TCR counts.

Each CDR3 protein is one row after TCRdb ran MiXCR on the 5' RACE reads. The data contain about 13,000 distinct CDR3 sequences, approximately 4.6% of them singletons. Antigens of these TCRs are unknown. The sample in question was lung tumor tissue, obtained at surgery. The receptors here all came from a male donor with early-stage non-small cell lung cancer.

This clonotype was found a few times. The CDR3 coding sequence is TGTGCCAGCATCCTTTCGACGGGCACCGGGGAGCTGTTTTTT. This translates into CASILSTGTGELFF. The V gene is TRBV6-1, the J gene TRBJ2-2, with D unclear. Germline V lookup: CDR1 MNHNS, CDR2 SASEGT. Trimming removed 7 bases from V and 4 bases from J, with 13 bases in between. This CDR3 is 14 amino acids long.

The chain links TRBV29-1 to TRBJ2-7, with TRBD1 as a possible D gene (5 bases). This CDR3 is 13 amino acids long. Germline V gives CDR1 SQVTM, CDR2 ANQGSEA. V was cut by 6 bases and J by 4 bases, with 16 bases left in between. CDR3 nucleotide sequence: TGCAGCGTGGTCGGGCAGGGTAGGTACGAGCAGTACTTC. Protein product: CSVVGQGRYEQYF.

The chain recombines TRBV15 with TRBJ2-6; D uncertain. The ends were cut back, 0 bases at V and 0 bases at J, with 9 bases in the middle. This CDR3 region has 17 residues. The germline gives CDR1 LNHNV, CDR2 YYDKDF (reference sequence). The CDR3 nucleotides read TGTGCCACCAGCAGAGAGGCCGGCGGCTCTGGGGCCAACGTCCTGACTTTC. This gives the protein CATSREAGGSGANVLTF.

In this sample, this clonotype turned up many times. The V call is TRBV7-2, the J call TRBJ1-6, with TRBD1 identical over 7 bases. CDR1 SGHTA and CDR2 FQGNSA come from the germline V gene. The CDR3 is 15 residues long. V trimming: 3 bases; J trimming: 10 bases; junction bases outside the gene matches: 9. Here the CDR3 DNA reads TGTGCCAGCAGCTTTGGGCCAGGGGGTTTGTCACCCCTCCACTTT. Protein sequence: CASSFGPGGLSPLHF.

This clonotype was seen a few times. This chain uses TRBV7-2 with TRBJ1-1, with D unresolved. Per the germline V gene, CDR1 is SGHTA and CDR2 is FQGNSA. V dropped 5 bases and J dropped 12 bases, with 16 bases sitting between them. The length of the CDR3 is 12 residues. The CDR3 reads CASSRSEGRTFF. The CDR3 DNA sequence: TGTGCCAGCAGCCGTTCAGAGGGCAGGACTTTCTTT.

This clonotype was picked up many times. This sequence joins TRBV7-8 and TRBJ2-7; the D is unclear. Trimming shortened V by 1 base and J by 4 bases, and 8 bases separated the two germline ends. The CDR3 has 13 residues. In germline, CDR1 is SGHVS, CDR2 FQNEAQ. CDR3 nucleotides: TGTGCCAGCAGCTTAGTCCAGGCGTACGAGCAGTACTTC. Residues: CASSLVQAYEQYF.

This clonotype has ten or more counts. The V call is TRBV20-1, the J call TRBJ2-3, with 7 bases lining up with TRBD1. CDR1 and CDR2 from the germline V gene are DFQATT and SNEGSKA (reference sequence). CDR3 length: 14 amino acids. The V segment lost 5 bases and the J segment 2 bases; nucleotides outside the gene matches: 7. CDR3 in DNA: TGCAGTGCTTCCGGACAGGATCCCACAGATACGCAGTATTTT. Amino acid sequence: CSASGQDPTDTQYF.

This clonotype was seen a handful of times. The gene calls are TRBV25-1 and TRBJ2-7; D is possibly TRBD1 (6 bases). V gave up 6 bases and J gave up 1 base, with 13 bases separating them. The CDR3 loop spans 14 amino acids. The V gene's germline CDR1 is MGHDK and CDR2 SYGVNS. In DNA form, the CDR3 reads TGTGCCAGCAGCCGGACAGTAGGTTCCTACGAGCAGTACTTC. The encoded protein is CASSRTVGSYEQYF.

By sample share, this clonotype is large (0.1 to 1%). The chain joins TRBV4-3 to TRBJ1-1, with D unclear. V was cut by 3 bases and J by 3 bases, with 14 bases left in between. The germline V gene encodes CDR1 LGHNA and CDR2 YSLEER. The CDR3 is made up of 15 amino acids. CDR3 sequence (DNA): TGCGCCAGCAGCCAGGAGTCCGTTGGGTACACTGAAGCTTTCTTT. As protein: CASSQESVGYTEAFF.

This clonotype was recorded many times. The chain links TRBV14 to TRBJ2-3; the match to TRBD1 covers 10 bases. Germline values: CDR1 SGHDN, CDR2 FVKESK. The ends lost 3 bases at V and 2 bases at J; junction bases unmatched: 8. This CDR3 is built from 17 residues. The CDR3 protein is CASSHLPGQGSTDTQYF. Here the CDR3 DNA reads TGTGCCAGCAGCCACCTTCCGGGACAGGGGTCCACAGATACGCAGTATTTT.

V and J are TRBV7-6 and TRBJ2-1; no clear D. Germline CDR1 SGHVS, CDR2 FNYEAQ. The CDR3 contains 15 residues. V lost 1 base and J 0 bases, leaving 7 bases between the germline ends. The CDR3 reads CASSLGPSSYNEQFF. In DNA form, the CDR3 reads TGTGCCAGCAGCTTAGGCCCCAGCTCCTACAATGAGCAGTTCTTC. Complete variable domain (other parts from reference TRBV7-6 and TRBJ2-1): GAGVSQSPRYKVTKRGQDVALRCDPISGHVSLYWYRQALGQGPEFLTYFNYEAQQDKSGLPNDRFSAERPEGSISTLTIQRTEQRDSAMYRCASSLGPSSYNEQFFGPGTRLTVL.

There are many counts of this clonotype. The chain has TRBV6-6 and TRBJ1-1; a weak D match, TRBD1 (5 bases). The CDR3 is 14 amino acids. In germline, CDR1 is MNHNY, CDR2 SVGAGI (reference sequence). V was trimmed by 2 bases and J by 1 base, leaving 8 bases between them. CDR3 amino acids: CASSYEGTNTEAFF. CDR3 DNA: TGTGCCAGCAGTTACGAGGGGACGAACACTGAAGCTTTCTTT.

This clonotype was seen many times. Here the CDR3 DNA reads TGTGCCAGCTCACCGGGATTCAAAAACATTCAGTACTTC. It encodes CASSPGFKNIQYF. This rearrangement joins TRBV18 to TRBJ2-4; D is ambiguous. The length of the CDR3 is 13 residues. The V gene's germline CDR1 is KGHSH and CDR2 LQKENI. The ends were cut back, 3 bases at V and 3 bases at J, with 6 bases in the middle.

The chain couples TRBV4-3 to TRBJ2-4; D unclear. V was cut by 0 bases and J by 0 bases, with 12 bases left in between. This CDR3 region has 17 residues. Germline values: CDR1 LGHNA, CDR2 YSLEER. The CDR3 DNA is TGCGCCAGCAGCCAAGAATTAGGGCAGCTAGCCAAAAACATTCAGTACTTC. This sequence encodes CASSQELGQLAKNIQYF.

This clonotype was found many times. The chain is built from TRBV7-2 and TRBJ1-2; possible D gene TRBD1, 5 bases. Germline V CDR1 and CDR2: SGHTA, FQGNSA. Trimming shortened V by 5 bases and J by 8 bases, and 18 bases separated the two germline ends. This CDR3 region has 14 residues. The CDR3, as DNA: TGTGCCAGCAGCCCGGGACCTGGCTTTGAGGGCTACACCTTC. Translating it yields CASSPGPGFEGYTF.

This clonotype has a count of ten or more. The V and J genes are TRBV5-1 and TRBJ1-5, with TRBD1 matching 11 bases. The ends lost 4 bases at V and 4 bases at J; junction bases unmatched: 4. Looked up from germline, CDR1 is SGHRS and CDR2 is YFSETQ. The CDR3 runs to 15 residues. CDR3 region: CASSRTGGQNQPQHF. Written as DNA, the CDR3 is TGCGCCAGCAGCCGGACAGGGGGCCAAAATCAGCCCCAGCATTTT.

This clonotype was seen many times. The genes are TRBV11-3 and TRBJ2-2, with 12 positions matching TRBD1. Germline V gene data show CDR1 as SGHNT and CDR2 as YENEEA. This CDR3 has 17 amino acids. V shed 5 bases and J 6 bases; nucleotides not matched to a gene: 10. CDR3 coding DNA: TGTGCCAGCAGCCGCGGGCCGGGACAGGGGGCTCCCGGGGAGCTGTTTTTT. Translating it yields CASSRGPGQGAPGELFF.

The gene calls are TRBV12-3 or TRBV12-4 and TRBJ2-6; no reliable D call. V lost 3 bases and J lost 0, with 12 bases in between. The CDR3 has 17 amino acids. The CDR3 reads CASSFLVQFSGANVLTF. CDR3 bases: TGTGCCAGCAGTTTCTTGGTACAGTTCTCTGGGGCCAACGTCCTGACTTTC.

This clonotype turned up a few times. The rearrangement joins TRBV14 to TRBJ2-5; D not certain. V gave up 5 bases and J gave up 2 bases, with 3 bases separating them. Germline-derived CDR1 and CDR2 are SGHDN and FVKESK. The CDR3 runs 11 residues. The CDR3 sequence: CASSKQETQYF. DNA for the CDR3: TGTGCCAGCAGCAAACAAGAGACCCAGTACTTC.

This clonotype was seen many times. The chain is built from TRBV6-1 and TRBJ1-6; D ambiguous. V lost 2 bases to trimming and J lost 0 bases, with 8 bases between them. CDR3 length equals 16 residues. Germline V gene lookup returns CDR1 MNHNS and CDR2 SASEGT. The CDR3 region is CASSEMGVSYNSPLHF. In DNA form, the CDR3 reads TGTGCCAGCAGTGAAATGGGTGTCTCCTATAATTCACCCCTCCACTTT.

This clonotype is labeled as medium-sized. The chain combines TRBV25-1 with TRBJ1-2; D is ambiguous. Trimming left V 4 bases short and J 1 base short, with 7 bases between. The germline CDR1 and CDR2 sequences are MGHDK and SYGVNS. The CDR3 runs 13 residues. CDR3 amino acids: CASSGTYNYGYTF. CDR3 DNA: TGTGCCAGCAGTGGGACCTATAACTATGGCTACACCTTC.

This clonotype was seen repeatedly, ten times or more. The CDR3 bases are TGTGCCAGCAGCCAAGGGCGCAATGAGCAGTTCTTC. Encoded protein: CASSQGRNEQFF. The chain is built from TRBV6-2 or TRBV6-3 and TRBJ2-1; no clear D. The CDR3 has 12 residues. Germline V gene lookup returns CDR1 MNHEY and CDR2 SVGEGT. The V end lost 6 bases, the J end lost 6 bases, and 9 bases lay between the germline ends.

This clonotype has ten or more counts. This chain connects TRBV7-2 to TRBJ2-3, with no clear D. V was pared by 6 bases and J by 1 base, with 2 bases between. Germline CDR1 and CDR2: SGHTA and FQGNSA. The CDR3 spans 11 residues. This chain's CDR3 is CASRRTDTQYF. The CDR3 nucleotides are TGTGCCAGCAGACGCACAGATACGCAGTATTTT. Looking up the rest from reference TRBV7-2 and TRBJ2-3 gives the full variable domain: GAGVSQSPSNKVTEKGKDVELRCDPISGHTALYWYRQSLGQGLEFLIYFQGNSAPDKSGLPSDRFSAERTGGSVSTLTIQRTQQEDSAVYLCASRRTDTQYFGPGTRLTVL.

This clonotype has at least ten counts. This chain connects TRBV12-3 or TRBV12-4 to TRBJ1-6; D perhaps matches TRBD1 (6 bases). This CDR3 is 16 amino acids long. V was trimmed by 6 bases and J by 1 base, leaving 13 bases between them. The CDR3 DNA follows: TGTGCCAGCAGCTCTGGACAGTTGTCCTATAATTCACCCCTCCACTTT. Protein product: CASSSGQLSYNSPLHF.

The V and J genes are TRBV4-1 and TRBJ2-7, with 7 bases matching TRBD2. Germline V gene data show CDR1 as MGHRA and CDR2 as YSYEKL. There are 14 residues in the CDR3. J gave up 7 bases and V 4 bases, and 10 bases lay outside the gene matches. The CDR3 region is CASSPGSGGREQYF. CDR3 DNA: TGCGCCAGCAGCCCCGGCTCGGGGGGTCGTGAGCAGTACTTC.